The rows below give T cell receptor beta chains drawn from one sample of a study of blood T cell repertoires in COVID-19. Assay used: immunoSEQ multiplex PCR; TCRdb lists only in-frame clones, some missing. The sample lists roughly 200,000 clones; 82% were seen once. Sequenced sample: peripheral blood. The receptor set was obtained from a woman in her fifties or sixties with COVID-19, enrolled during active disease. CDR3s include the opening cysteine and the closing phenylalanine or tryptophan. D genes are given only for firm matches. Not all rows give a size; the values are once, few, many and, for expanded clones, a class.

V gene	clone size	D gene	J gene	CDR3 protein	CDR3 DNA
TRBV6-6	once	TRBD1	TRBJ1-1	CASSYPGQRNTEAFF	TGTGCCAGCAGTTACCCGGGACAGCGGAACACTGAAGCTTTCTTT
TRBV3-1/TRBV3-2	NA	NA	TRBJ2-1	CASSQAGTYNEQFF	TGTGCCAGCAGCCAAGCAGGGACCTACAATGAGCAGTTCTTC
TRBV7-9	NA	TRBD1	TRBJ1-6	CASSSTRDRGYRPLHF	TGTGCCAGCAGCTCGACCCGGGACAGGGGCTATAGGCCCCTCCACTTT
TRBV7-9	once	TRBD1	TRBJ1-3	CASSLGTGENTIYF	TGTGCCAGCAGCTTAGGGACAGGGGAAAACACCATATATTTT
TRBV20-1	few	TRBD1	TRBJ1-5	CSASTGGTNQPQHF	TGCAGTGCTAGTACAGGGGGAACCAATCAGCCCCAGCATTTT
TRBV28	NA	NA	TRBJ2-1	CASSTRFLDSSYNEQFF	TGTGCCAGCAGTACTCGGTTTTTAGATAGCTCCTACAATGAGCAGTTCTTC
TRBV11-2	NA	NA	TRBJ1-4	CASSLDGRTNEKLFF	TGTGCCAGCAGCTTAGATGGGAGGACTAATGAAAAACTGTTTTTT
TRBV28	NA	NA	TRBJ1-1	CASSFTGANTEAFF	TGTGCCAGCAGTTTCACAGGAGCCAACACTGAAGCTTTCTTT
TRBV5-1	NA	TRBD1	TRBJ2-7	CASSLVGDRASYEQYF	TGCGCCAGCAGCTTGGTCGGGGACAGGGCCTCCTACGAGCAGTACTTC
TRBV11-2	NA	TRBD1	TRBJ2-7	CASSPGLARQGEQYF	TGTGCCAGCAGCCCTGGTTTGGCCCGACAGGGCGAGCAGTACTTC
TRBV6-5	NA	NA	TRBJ1-1	CASSGGWLGPEAFF	TGTGCCAGCAGCGGGGGGTGGTTAGGCCCTGAAGCTTTCTTT
TRBV7-9	NA	NA	TRBJ2-2	CASSGWSLRAAGELFF	TGTGCCAGCAGCGGATGGTCGCTCAGGGCCGCCGGGGAGCTGTTTTTT
TRBV7-9	NA	TRBD1	TRBJ1-2	CASSEGQGWYGYTF	TGTGCCAGCAGCGAGGGACAGGGTTGGTATGGCTACACCTTC
TRBV3-1/TRBV3-2	NA	TRBD1	TRBJ1-2	CASSPDRGPFHLYGYTF	TGTGCCAGCAGCCCGGACAGGGGCCCCTTCCATCTCTATGGCTACACCTTC
TRBV10-2	NA	TRBD1	TRBJ1-6	CASRETGWPNSPLHF	TGCGCCAGTAGAGAGACAGGGTGGCCAAATTCACCCCTCCACTTT
TRBV9	few	TRBD2	TRBJ2-5	CASSVTSGVGGETQYF	TGTGCCAGCAGCGTGACTAGCGGGGTTGGTGGAGAGACCCAGTACTTC
TRBV5-1	NA	TRBD2	TRBJ2-5	CASSAGTSGGRETQYF	TGCGCCAGCAGCGCCGGGACTAGCGGGGGACGGGAGACCCAGTACTTC
TRBV19	NA	NA	TRBJ2-6	CASSTDPGRPNVLTF	TGTGCCAGTAGCACGGACCCCGGGAGACCCAACGTCCTGACTTTC
TRBV6-1	NA	NA	TRBJ1-5	CASSEGQGRGNQPQHF	TGTGCCAGCAGTGAGGGGCAGGGTCGAGGCAATCAGCCCCAGCATTTT
TRBV5-5	NA	TRBD2	TRBJ2-1	CASSEASGGGEQFF	TGTGCCAGCAGCGAGGCTAGCGGGGGGGGTGAGCAGTTCTTC
TRBV9	NA	NA	TRBJ2-5	CASSVGPSGPYAGETQYF	TGTGCCAGCAGCGTAGGCCCGTCAGGACCCTATGCAGGGGAGACCCAGTACTTC
TRBV7-9	few	NA	TRBJ2-7	CASSPTGYEQYF	TGTGCCAGCAGCCCCACCGGGTACGAGCAGTACTTC
TRBV9	NA	NA	TRBJ1-6	CASSVGLGASPLHF	TGTGCCAGCAGCGTAGGACTGGGGGCTTCACCCCTCCACTTT
TRBV5-1	NA	TRBD1	TRBJ2-3	CASSLTGQGNTDTQYF	TGCGCCAGCAGCTTGACCGGACAGGGTAACACAGATACGCAGTATTTT
TRBV6-4	few	NA	TRBJ1-1	CASSYSGGTEAFF	TGTGCCAGCAGCTACTCGGGTGGGACTGAAGCTTTCTTT
TRBV11-3	NA	NA	TRBJ2-1	CASSLRGNNNEQFF	TGTGCCAGCAGCTTAAGGGGGAATAACAATGAGCAGTTCTTC
TRBV6-6	few	NA	TRBJ2-5	CASSYDVSQETQYF	TGTGCCAGCAGTTACGATGTCAGCCAAGAGACCCAGTACTTC
TRBV7-8	NA	TRBD1	TRBJ1-2	CASSPRDRGYTF	TGTGCCAGCAGCCCGCGGGACAGGGGCTACACCTTC
TRBV30	NA	TRBD1	TRBJ1-2	CAWSVDRGTGYTF	TGTGCCTGGAGTGTGGACAGGGGAACGGGGTACACCTTC
TRBV7-6	NA	NA	TRBJ2-6	CASSLGKGSRISGANVLTF	TGTGCCAGCAGCTTAGGAAAGGGGTCCCGAATCTCTGGGGCCAACGTCCTGACTTTC
TRBV13	NA	NA	TRBJ1-4	CASSLRAHLINEKLFF	TGTGCCAGCAGCTTGCGGGCCCACCTAATTAATGAAAAACTGTTTTTT
TRBV9	NA	NA	TRBJ1-1	CASSPGQSLNTEAFF	TGTGCCAGCAGCCCCGGACAGAGTTTAAACACTGAAGCTTTCTTT